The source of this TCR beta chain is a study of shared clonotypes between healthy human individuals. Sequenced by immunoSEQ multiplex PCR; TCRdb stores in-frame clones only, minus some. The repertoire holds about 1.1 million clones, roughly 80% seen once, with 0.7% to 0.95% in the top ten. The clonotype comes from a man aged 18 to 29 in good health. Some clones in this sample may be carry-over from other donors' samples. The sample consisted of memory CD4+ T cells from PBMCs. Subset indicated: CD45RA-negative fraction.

The CDR3 spells CASSLHGGGEKLFF. For the CDR3, the DNA is TGTGCCAGCAGTCTGCACGGGGGGGGTGAAAAACTGTTTTTT. The chain couples TRBV28 to TRBJ1-4, with D possibly matching TRBD1 (5 bases). Trimming removed 5 bases at V and 7 bases at J, with 14 bases between. From germline, CDR1 is MDHEN and CDR2 SYDVKM. This CDR3 spans 14 amino acids.